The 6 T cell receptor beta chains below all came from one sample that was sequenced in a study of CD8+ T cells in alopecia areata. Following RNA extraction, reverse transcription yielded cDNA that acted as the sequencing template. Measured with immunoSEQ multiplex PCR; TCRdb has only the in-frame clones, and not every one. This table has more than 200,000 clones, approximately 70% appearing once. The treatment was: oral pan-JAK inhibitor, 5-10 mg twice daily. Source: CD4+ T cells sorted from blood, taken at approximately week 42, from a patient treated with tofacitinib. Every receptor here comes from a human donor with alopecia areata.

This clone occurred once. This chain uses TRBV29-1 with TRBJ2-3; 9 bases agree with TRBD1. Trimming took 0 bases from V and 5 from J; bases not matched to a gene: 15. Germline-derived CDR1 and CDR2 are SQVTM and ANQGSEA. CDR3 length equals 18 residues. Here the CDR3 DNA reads TGCAGCGTTGAAGACGAGATAATACAGGGGGCGTTTGTAGATACGCAGTATTTT. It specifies CSVEDEIIQGAFVDTQYF.

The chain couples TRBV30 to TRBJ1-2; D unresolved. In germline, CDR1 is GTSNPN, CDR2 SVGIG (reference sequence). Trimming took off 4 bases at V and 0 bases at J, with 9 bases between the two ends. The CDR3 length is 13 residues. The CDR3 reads CAWTVVANYGYTF. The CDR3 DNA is TGTGCCTGGACTGTCGTTGCTAACTATGGCTACACCTTC.

Written as DNA, the CDR3 is TGTGCCAGCAGCGCTAGCGGGGGGCAAGAGACCCAGTACTTC. This translates into CASSASGGQETQYF. The V gene is TRBV11-2, the J gene TRBJ2-5; 11 nucleotides line up with TRBD2. This CDR3 comprises 14 residues. Germline V gives CDR1 SGHAT, CDR2 FQNNGV. V trimming: 5 bases; J trimming: 2 bases; junction bases outside the gene matches: 1. The variable domain in full, with the rest retrieved from reference TRBV11-2 and TRBJ2-5, is EAGVAQSPRYKIIEKRQSVAFWCNPISGHATLYWYQQILGQGPKLLIQFQNNGVVDDSQLPKDRFSAERLKGVDSTLKIQPAKLEDSAVYLCASSASGGQETQYFGPGTRLLVL.

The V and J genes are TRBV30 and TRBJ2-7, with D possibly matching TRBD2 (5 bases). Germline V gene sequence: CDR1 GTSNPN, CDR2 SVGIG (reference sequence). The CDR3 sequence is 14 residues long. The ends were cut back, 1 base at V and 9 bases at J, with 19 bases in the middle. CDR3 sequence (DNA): TGTGCCTGGAGTGGGGAGCAGCGAGGCTTGGGGCAGTACTTC. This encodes CAWSGEQRGLGQYF.

The CDR3 protein is CASSSTGDRNTGELFF. The CDR3 nucleotides read TGTGCCAGCAGCTCGACCGGGGACAGAAACACCGGGGAGCTGTTTTTT. The V call is TRBV9, the J call TRBJ2-2, with 7 nucleotides matching TRBD1. In germline, CDR1 is SGDLS, CDR2 YYNGEE. The J segment lost 2 bases and the V segment lost 4 bases, leaving 8 bases of the junction unmatched. The CDR3 runs to 16 residues.

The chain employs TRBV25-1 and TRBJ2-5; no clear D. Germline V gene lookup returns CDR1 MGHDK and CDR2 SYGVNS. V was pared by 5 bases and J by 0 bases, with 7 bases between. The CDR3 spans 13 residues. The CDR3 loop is CASSLIDQETQYF. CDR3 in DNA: TGTGCCAGCAGTCTAATCGACCAAGAGACCCAGTACTTC.